What follows are 26 T cell receptor beta chains derived from one specimen sequenced in a study of blood T cell repertoires in COVID-19. Clones were read by immunoSEQ multiplex PCR, and TCRdb kept only the in-frame ones, dropping some. Seen here are some 50,000 clones, roughly 90% observed once, and the top ten hold 2.5% to 3%. Sequencing was done on a sample of peripheral blood. The receptors stem from a man aged 80 or over with acute or convalescent COVID-19.

This chain joins TRBV20-1 and TRBJ2-2; D gene unclear. The germline CDR1 and CDR2 sequences are DFQATT and SNEGSKA (reference sequence). The CDR3 consists of 14 residues. V shed 3 bases and J shed 6 bases, with 14 bases lying between them. CDR3: CSASGLARAGELFF. CDR3 sequence (DNA): TGCAGTGCTAGTGGCCTCGCCCGGGCCGGGGAGCTGTTTTTT.

This chain's CDR3 is CASSQDTGAGISNQPQHF. CDR3 in DNA: TGTGCCAGCAGCCAAGATACAGGGGCAGGGATAAGCAATCAGCCCCAGCATTTT. V is TRBV3-1 (or the pseudogene TRBV3-2) and J is TRBJ1-5; 7 bases are a match to TRBD1. V lost 0 bases, J lost 1 base, and 9 bases stayed unmatched. This CDR3 spans 18 amino acids. The germline CDR1 and CDR2 sequences are LGHDT and YNNKEL (reference sequence).

The rearrangement joins TRBV5-6 to TRBJ1-6; D possibly corresponds to TRBD1 (6 bases). The CDR3 is 14 amino acids. The ends were cut back, 3 bases at V and 6 bases at J, with 10 bases in the middle. The germline V gene has CDR1 SGHDT and CDR2 YYEEEE. In DNA, the CDR3 is TGTGCCAGCAGCTCGACAGGCCCTAATTCACCCCTCCACTTT. This codes for CASSSTGPNSPLHF.

The chain joins TRBV19 to TRBJ2-2, with 8 bases aligning to TRBD1. The length of the CDR3 is 16 residues. Germline trimming cut 3 bases from V and 1 base from J; bases unmatched to any gene: 4. Germline CDR1 is LNHDA and CDR2 is SQIVND (reference sequence). CDR3 residues: CASSIRGTGNTGELFF. The CDR3 nucleotides are TGTGCCAGTAGTATTAGGGGGACAGGGAACACCGGGGAGCTGTTTTTT. The full variable domain, rest sourced from reference TRBV19 and TRBJ2-2, is DGGITQSPKYLFRKEGQNVTLSCEQNLNHDAMYWYRQDPGQGLRLIYYSQIVNDFQKGDIAEGYSVSREKKESFPLTVTSAQKNPTAFYLCASSIRGTGNTGELFFGEGSRLTVL.

V gene TRBV6-2 or TRBV6-3 combines with J gene TRBJ2-1; TRBD2 agrees at 13 bases. Trimming removed 4 bases from V and 1 base from J; junction bases left unmatched: 4. The CDR3 is made up of 17 amino acids. Germline V gene sequence: CDR1 MNHEY, CDR2 SVGEGT. CDR3 amino acids: CASSSGTSGKSYNEQFF. Here the CDR3 DNA reads TGTGCCAGCAGTTCCGGGACTAGCGGGAAATCCTACAATGAGCAGTTCTTC.

This chain joins TRBV27 and TRBJ2-7; perhaps TRBD1 as D (6 bases). The V gene's germline CDR1 is MNHEY and CDR2 SMNVEV (reference sequence). The CDR3 loop spans 15 amino acids. Trimming stripped 3 bases from V and 5 bases from J, with 17 bases between. The CDR3: CASSFSLTRGNEQYF. For the CDR3, the DNA is TGTGCCAGCAGTTTTAGCCTGACCAGGGGAAACGAGCAGTACTTC.

The rearrangement joins TRBV4-3 to TRBJ1-2; a possible D gene is TRBD1 (6 bases). V dropped 0 bases and J dropped 5 bases, with 7 bases sitting between them. Germline V gene lookup returns CDR1 LGHNA and CDR2 YSLEER. CDR3 length: 13 residues. The CDR3 sequence: CASSQEGGYGYTF. The CDR3 region has the DNA TGCGCCAGCAGCCAAGAAGGGGGATATGGCTACACCTTC.

The V and J genes are TRBV6-5 and TRBJ1-3; D is unresolved. The CDR3 totals 14 residues. V lost 10 bases to trimming and J lost 0 bases, with 13 bases between them. CDR1 is MNHEY and CDR2 is SVGAGI in the germline V gene. CDR3 sequence: CATIPHLSGNTIYF. DNA of the CDR3: TGTGCCACTATACCTCACCTCTCTGGAAACACCATATATTTT.

The chain uses TRBV14 and TRBJ2-1; 10 nucleotides line up with TRBD1. Germline V gene lookup returns CDR1 SGHDN and CDR2 FVKESK. After removal of 4 bases from V and 4 bases from J, the junction contained 10 bases not matched to a gene. The CDR3 extends over 17 amino acids. CDR3 sequence (DNA): TGTGCCAGCAGCCCCCACCCCGGGACAGGGGTTTACAATGAGCAGTTCTTC. Translation: CASSPHPGTGVYNEQFF.

The chain combines TRBV5-1 with TRBJ2-7; 11 nucleotides match TRBD1. Trimming cost V 0 bases and J 4 bases; bases outside gene matches: 3. CDR1 and CDR2 from the germline V gene are SGHRS and YFSETQ. The CDR3 consists of 15 residues. CDR3: CASSLVDRGRYEQYF. In DNA form, the CDR3 reads TGCGCCAGCAGCTTGGTGGACAGGGGGCGTTACGAGCAGTACTTC. The variable domain in full, completed from reference TRBV5-1 and TRBJ2-7, reads KAGVTQTPRYLIKTRGQQVTLSCSPISGHRSVSWYQQTPGQGLQFLFEYFSETQRNKGNFPGRFSGRQFSNSRSEMNVSTLELGDSALYLCASSLVDRGRYEQYFGPGTRLTVT.

The chain links TRBV7-8 to TRBJ2-7, with 8 bases identical to TRBD2. V shed 0 bases, J shed 2 bases, and the junction held 9 bases outside the gene matches. Germline CDR1 reads SGHVS; CDR2 reads FQNEAQ. CDR3 length equals 17 residues. CDR3 sequence: CASSLAARLASTYEQYF. CDR3 sequence (DNA): TGTGCCAGCAGCTTAGCTGCTAGACTAGCGAGTACCTACGAGCAGTACTTC.

This clone turned up a few times. The rearrangement uses TRBV7-8 and TRBJ1-1; 8 nucleotides align to TRBD1. Germline V lookup: CDR1 SGHVS, CDR2 FQNEAQ. The CDR3 runs 15 residues. V was clipped by 2 bases and J by 5 bases; unmatched bases: 7. The CDR3 sequence is CASSLFTGGGTEAFF. The CDR3 bases are TGTGCCAGCAGCTTATTTACAGGGGGAGGAACTGAAGCTTTCTTT.

This chain uses TRBV2 with TRBJ2-2; TRBD1 is a possible D gene (6 bases). From germline, CDR1 is SNHLY and CDR2 FYNNEI. This CDR3 region has 15 residues. Trimming left V 5 bases short and J 0 bases short, with 10 bases between. CDR3 in DNA: TGTGCCAGCAGTCCCGGGACAACGAACACCGGGGAGCTGTTTTTT. Protein sequence: CASSPGTTNTGELFF.

The gene calls are TRBV19 and TRBJ1-2; 10 nucleotides agree with TRBD1. Germline CDR1 LNHDA, CDR2 SQIVND (reference sequence). V was pared by 8 bases and J by 8 bases, with 11 bases of the junction left unmatched. The CDR3 has 14 amino acids. In DNA form, the CDR3 reads TGTGCCAGTGGACAGGGGGACCGGCTCGGGGGCTACACCTTC. Amino acid sequence: CASGQGDRLGGYTF.

This clone came up once. The V and J genes are TRBV12-3 or TRBV12-4 and TRBJ1-1, with 8 bases identical to TRBD1. The CDR3 is 13 amino acids. Unmatched junction bases numbered 3, after V lost 2 bases and J lost 7 bases. CDR3 region: CASSLTDRGEAFF. The CDR3 DNA reads TGTGCCAGCAGTTTAACCGACAGGGGTGAAGCTTTCTTT.

The chain carries TRBV21-1 and TRBJ2-7; the D segment call TRBD2 is taken from the table without a DNA check. TRBV21-1 is described as a pseudogene. The CDR3 spans 14 residues. This CDR3 is CASSKAEEINEQYF. As DNA, the CDR3 is TGTGCCAGCAGCAAGGCCGAGGAAATAAACGAGCAGTACTTC.

In nucleotides, the CDR3 is TGTGCCAGCAGCTTCGGCAGGGGCAACACTGAAGCTTTCTTT. This encodes CASSFGRGNTEAFF. The chain has TRBV11-3 and TRBJ1-1; a weak D match, TRBD1 (6 bases). The CDR3 contains 14 residues. The V end lost 3 bases, the J end lost 2 bases, and 10 bases lay between the germline ends. CDR1 and CDR2 (germline): SGHNT, YENEEA.

The CDR3 region has the DNA TGTGCCAGCAGCCAAGGATGGGGAGGCGAGCAGTACTTC. Encoded protein: CASSQGWGGEQYF. The chain uses TRBV3-1 (or the pseudogene TRBV3-2) and TRBJ2-7, with D tentatively TRBD2 (6 bases). CDR1 LGHDT and CDR2 YNNKEL come from the germline V gene (reference sequence). CDR3 size: 13 residues. The V and J ends lost 1 base and 6 bases respectively, with 10 bases between them.

The gene calls are TRBV6-6 and TRBJ2-3; TRBD2 matches at 12 bases. The J segment lost 4 bases and the V segment lost 5 bases, leaving 10 bases of the junction unmatched. The CDR3 totals 17 residues. Per germline, CDR1 MNHNY and CDR2 SVGAGI (reference sequence). This CDR3 is CASSPTPSGGAADTQYF. The CDR3 nucleotides read TGTGCCAGCAGTCCCACCCCTAGCGGGGGGGCGGCAGATACGCAGTATTTT.

J is TRBJ1-1 and V is TRBV9; 7 positions agree with TRBD1. The CDR3 has 16 residues. CDR1 is SGDLS and CDR2 is YYNGEE in the germline V gene. The junction had 8 bases not matched to a gene; V was cut back by 3 bases and J by 0 bases. In DNA, the CDR3 is TGTGCCAGCAGCGGGAGACAGGGAAATATGAACACTGAAGCTTTCTTT. Amino acid sequence: CASSGRQGNMNTEAFF.

The rearrangement joins TRBV30 to TRBJ2-7; possible D gene TRBD1, 6 bases. Trimming cost V 4 bases and J 1 base, with 14 bases left between them. This CDR3 has 14 residues. CDR1 and CDR2 from the germline V gene are GTSNPN and SVGIG (reference sequence). Written as DNA, the CDR3 is TGTGCCTGGACCCCAGGACAGTATTCCTACGAGCAGTACTTC. Amino acid sequence: CAWTPGQYSYEQYF.

The V gene is TRBV14, the J gene TRBJ1-1; a possible D gene is TRBD1 (5 bases). V was pared by 5 bases and J by 1 base, with 14 bases between. The CDR3 is 15 amino acids. The V gene's germline CDR1 is SGHDN and CDR2 FVKESK. Written as DNA, the CDR3 is TGTGCCAGCAGCATCGGGGGTTCAAGGAACACTGAAGCTTTCTTT. Amino acid sequence: CASSIGGSRNTEAFF.

This chain connects TRBV5-1 to TRBJ1-2, with a tentative D call TRBD1 (5 bases). Trimming took 0 bases from V and 6 from J, leaving 12 bases between them. The V gene's germline CDR1 is SGHRS and CDR2 YFSETQ. This CDR3 has 14 amino acids. CDR3 bases: TGCGCCAGCAGCTTGGTTTTAGGGGTGGATGGCTACACCTTC. This codes for CASSLVLGVDGYTF. The full variable domain, its missing parts supplied by reference TRBV5-1 and TRBJ1-2, is KAGVTQTPRYLIKTRGQQVTLSCSPISGHRSVSWYQQTPGQGLQFLFEYFSETQRNKGNFPGRFSGRQFSNSRSEMNVSTLELGDSALYLCASSLVLGVDGYTFGSGTRLTVV.

This chain connects TRBV7-2 to TRBJ2-5; D perhaps matches TRBD2 (5 bases). The germline V and J ends were trimmed by 1 base and 4 bases, with 16 bases remaining between them. This CDR3 has 16 residues. Germline V gene sequence: CDR1 SGHTA, CDR2 FQGNSA. CDR3 amino acids: CASSLDSRARRETQYF. In DNA form, the CDR3 reads TGTGCCAGCAGCTTAGATTCGAGGGCCAGGAGAGAGACCCAGTACTTC.

The rearrangement uses TRBV5-6 and TRBJ2-3, with D maybe TRBD1 (6 bases). V was cut by 1 base and J by 5 bases, with 14 bases left in between. The CDR3 contains 15 residues. The V gene's germline CDR1 is SGHDT and CDR2 YYEEEE. The CDR3 reads CASSLTQGYIDTQYF. The CDR3 region has the DNA TGTGCCAGCAGCTTGACGCAGGGGTATATAGATACGCAGTATTTT.

J is TRBJ1-2 and V is TRBV19, with 7 bases fitting TRBD1. With 4 bases clipped from V and 4 bases from J, the junction kept 6 bases outside the gene matches. CDR3 length: 14 residues. The germline V gene has CDR1 LNHDA and CDR2 SQIVND (reference sequence). The DNA of the CDR3 is TGTGCCAGTAGTACGGAGGGGGCCCCCTATGGCTACACCTTC. This gives the protein CASSTEGAPYGYTF.